This TCR beta chain was retrieved from a study of response to subunit inactivated influenza vaccine. Study-wide findings and caveats: Authors suggested each seasonal flu vaccination may recruit only limited numbers of new T cells.

This CDR3 contains 11 residues. CDR1 is SGHAT, CDR2 FQNNGV, per germline. V was shortened by 4 bases and J by 3 bases, with 3 bases between the two germline ends. TCRdb reprocessed the RT-PCR reads with MiXCR, giving one entry per CDR3 protein. The repertoire holds about half a million distinct CDR3 sequences, with about 25% as singletons. Turning to this clonotype: What it binds is unknown.

Sequencing used CD4+ T cells sorted from PBMCs, obtained 5 days after vaccination. The sequence derives from a man in his forties or fifties who received an inactivated influenza vaccine. J is TRBJ1-1 and V is TRBV11-2; D gene ambiguous. Here the CDR3 DNA reads TGTGCCAGCAGCTGGGACACTGAAGCTTTCTTT. It yields the protein CASSWDTEAFF.